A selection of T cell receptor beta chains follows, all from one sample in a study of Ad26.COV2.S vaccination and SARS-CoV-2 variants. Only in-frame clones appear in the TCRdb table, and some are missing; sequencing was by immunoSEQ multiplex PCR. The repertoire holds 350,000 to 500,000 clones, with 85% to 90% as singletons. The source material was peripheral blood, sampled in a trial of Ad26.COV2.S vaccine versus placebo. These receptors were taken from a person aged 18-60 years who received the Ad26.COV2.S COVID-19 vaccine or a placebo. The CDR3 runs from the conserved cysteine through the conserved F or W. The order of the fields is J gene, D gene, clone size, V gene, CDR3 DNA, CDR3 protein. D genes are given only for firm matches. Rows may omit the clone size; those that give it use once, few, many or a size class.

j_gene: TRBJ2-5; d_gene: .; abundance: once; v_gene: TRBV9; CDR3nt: TGTGCCAGCAGCGTAGTGGGTATTGGAGGGGAGACCCAGTACTTC; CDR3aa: CASSVVGIGGETQYF
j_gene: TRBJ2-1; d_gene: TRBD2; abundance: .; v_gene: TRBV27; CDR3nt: TGTGCCAGCAGTCGACTAGCGGGGGTTTCCTCCAATGAGCAGTTCTTC; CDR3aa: CASSRLAGVSSNEQFF
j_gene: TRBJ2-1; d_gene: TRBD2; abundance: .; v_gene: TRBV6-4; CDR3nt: TGTGCCAGCAGTTCAACAGGACTAGCGGACTACAATGAGCAGTTCTTC; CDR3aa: CASSSTGLADYNEQFF
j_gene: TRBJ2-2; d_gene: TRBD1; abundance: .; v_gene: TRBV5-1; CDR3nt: TGCGCCAGCAGCTCCGGGACAGGAGGAGGGGAGCTGTTTTTT; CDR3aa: CASSSGTGGGELFF
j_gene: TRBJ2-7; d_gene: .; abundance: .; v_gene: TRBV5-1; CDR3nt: TGCGCCAGCAGTGTGGGGGCAGGAATCGACGAGCAGTACTTC; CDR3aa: CASSVGAGIDEQYF
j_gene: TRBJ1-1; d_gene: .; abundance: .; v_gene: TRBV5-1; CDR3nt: TGCGCCAGCAGCCTCCGGGACACGTTAAACACTGAAGCTTTCTTT; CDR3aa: CASSLRDTLNTEAFF
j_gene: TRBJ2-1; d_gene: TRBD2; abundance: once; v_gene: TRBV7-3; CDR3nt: TGTGCCAGCAGCCTTAGCGGGGGAACCTACAATGAGCAGTTCTTC; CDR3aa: CASSLSGGTYNEQFF
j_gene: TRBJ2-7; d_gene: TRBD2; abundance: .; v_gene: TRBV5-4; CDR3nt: TGTGCCAGCAGCTTCGGGAGCGGGGCCTACGAGCAGTACTTC; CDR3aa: CASSFGSGAYEQYF
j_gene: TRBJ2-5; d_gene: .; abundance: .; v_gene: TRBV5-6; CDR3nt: TGTGCCAGCAACTTTATTCAAGAGACCCAGTACTTC; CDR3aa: CASNFIQETQYF
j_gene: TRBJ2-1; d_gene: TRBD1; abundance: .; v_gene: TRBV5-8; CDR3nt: TGTGCCAGCCCCAGCTTTAGACAGGGGGCTGGGGCTGATGAGCAGTTCTTC; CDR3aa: CASPSFRQGAGADEQFF
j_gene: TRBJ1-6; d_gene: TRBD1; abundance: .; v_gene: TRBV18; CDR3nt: TGTGCCAGCTCACCTATATCAGGGGGCAGCTCCTATAATTCACCCCTCCACTTT; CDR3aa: CASSPISGGSSYNSPLHF
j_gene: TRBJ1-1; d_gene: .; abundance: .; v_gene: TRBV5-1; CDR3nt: TGCGCCAGCAGCTTGTTCGGCGGGGCGAACACTGAAGCTTTCTTT; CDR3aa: CASSLFGGANTEAFF
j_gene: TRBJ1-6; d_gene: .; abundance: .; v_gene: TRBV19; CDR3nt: TGTGCCAGTACCCGATCGACAGTTTATAATTCACCCCTCCACTTT; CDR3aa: CASTRSTVYNSPLHF
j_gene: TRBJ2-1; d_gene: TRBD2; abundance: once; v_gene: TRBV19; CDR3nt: TGTGCCAGTAGTAGGGGACTAGCGGGAGTTAATGAGCAGTTCTTC; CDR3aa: CASSRGLAGVNEQFF
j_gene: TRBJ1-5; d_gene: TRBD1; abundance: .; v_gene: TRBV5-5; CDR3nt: TGTGCCAGCAGCACAGGGGATTTTGGCAATCAGCCCCAGCATTTT; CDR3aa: CASSTGDFGNQPQHF
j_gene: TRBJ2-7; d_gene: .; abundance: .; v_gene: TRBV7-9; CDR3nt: TGTGCTACTGAGGGGGGCTACGAGCAGTACTTC; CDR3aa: CATEGGYEQYF
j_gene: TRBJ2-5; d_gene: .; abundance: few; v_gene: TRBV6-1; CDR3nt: TGTGCCAGCAGTGAAGCAGGGGGATGGGAGACCCAGTACTTC; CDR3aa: CASSEAGGWETQYF
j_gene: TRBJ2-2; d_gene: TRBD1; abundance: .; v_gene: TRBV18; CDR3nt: TGTGCCAGCTCACCCGGACAGGTCGGGAACACCGGGGAGCTGTTTTTT; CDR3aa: CASSPGQVGNTGELFF
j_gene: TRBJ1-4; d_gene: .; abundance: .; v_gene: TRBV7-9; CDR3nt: TGTGCCAGCAGCCACTCGGGGGAGAAGGAAAAACTGTTTTTT; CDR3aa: CASSHSGEKEKLFF
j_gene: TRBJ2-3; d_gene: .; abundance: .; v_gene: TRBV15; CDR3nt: TGTGCCACCAGCAGAGAATTGGGATTCACAGATACGCAGTATTTT; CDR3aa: CATSRELGFTDTQYF
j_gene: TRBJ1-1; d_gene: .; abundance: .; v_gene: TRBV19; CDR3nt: TGTGCCAGTACCACTTACATGAACACTGAAGCTTTCTTT; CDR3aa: CASTTYMNTEAFF
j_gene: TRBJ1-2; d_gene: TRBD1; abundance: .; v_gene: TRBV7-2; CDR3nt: TGTGCCAGCAGCTTACGGGGACAGGGTAACTATGGCTACACCTTC; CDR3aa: CASSLRGQGNYGYTF
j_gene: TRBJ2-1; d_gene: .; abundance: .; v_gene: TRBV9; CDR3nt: TGTGCCAGCAGCTTCAGGGGGGTAGCGGGATCTGAGCAGTTCTTC; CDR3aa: CASSFRGVAGSEQFF
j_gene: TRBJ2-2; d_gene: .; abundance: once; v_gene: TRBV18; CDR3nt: TGTGCCAGCTCACCAGGGGCGAACACCGGGGAGCTGTTTTTT; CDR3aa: CASSPGANTGELFF
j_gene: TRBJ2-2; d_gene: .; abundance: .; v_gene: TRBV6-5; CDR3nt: TGTGCCAGCCGGTTTAGCTGGACCGGGGAGCTGTTTTTT; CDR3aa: CASRFSWTGELFF
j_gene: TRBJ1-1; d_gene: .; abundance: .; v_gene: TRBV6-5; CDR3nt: TGTGCCAGCAGTCCCGACAGCAACACTGAAGCTTTCTTT; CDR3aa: CASSPDSNTEAFF
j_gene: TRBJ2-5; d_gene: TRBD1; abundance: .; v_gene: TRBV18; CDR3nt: TGTGCCAGCTCCCGGTCTAAGGGGGCTCAAGAGACCCAGTACTTC; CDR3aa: CASSRSKGAQETQYF
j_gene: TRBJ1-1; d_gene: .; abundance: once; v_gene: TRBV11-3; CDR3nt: TGTGCCAGCAGCGAACGTACAGGGAAGCACACTGAAGCTTTCTTT; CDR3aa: CASSERTGKHTEAFF
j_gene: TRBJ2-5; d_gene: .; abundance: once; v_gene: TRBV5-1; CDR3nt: TGCGCCAGCAGCTCAGCCCTGGGGGGGCCAAGGGAGACCCAGTACTTC; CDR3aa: CASSSALGGPRETQYF
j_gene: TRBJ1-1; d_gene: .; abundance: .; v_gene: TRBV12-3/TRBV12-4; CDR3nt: TGTGCCAGCAGTTTAGCCTGGGCGACAGAAGCTTTCTTT; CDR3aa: CASSLAWATEAFF
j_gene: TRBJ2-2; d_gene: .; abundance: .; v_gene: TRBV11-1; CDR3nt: TGTGCCAGCAGTGGCAAAACGAACACCGGGGAGCTGTTTTTT; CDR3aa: CASSGKTNTGELFF
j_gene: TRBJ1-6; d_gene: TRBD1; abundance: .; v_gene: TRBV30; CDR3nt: TGTGCCTGGACTTTCACAGGGGGGCAGTCACCCCTCCACTTT; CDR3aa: CAWTFTGGQSPLHF
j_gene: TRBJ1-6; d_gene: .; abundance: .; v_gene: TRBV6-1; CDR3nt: TGTGCCAGCAGTGAACGGGGGTCCTATAATTCACCCCTCCACTTT; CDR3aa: CASSERGSYNSPLHF
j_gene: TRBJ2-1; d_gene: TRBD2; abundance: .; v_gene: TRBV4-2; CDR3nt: TGTGCCAGCAGCCAGAGCACCGCGGCGGGAGGGCGTAGATCCTACAATGAGCAGTTCTTC; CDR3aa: CASSQSTAAGGRRSYNEQFF
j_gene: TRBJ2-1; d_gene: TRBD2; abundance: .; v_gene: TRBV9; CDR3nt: TGTGCCAGCAGCGTTAGACTAGCGGAAGGAGAGCAGTTCTTC; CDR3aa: CASSVRLAEGEQFF
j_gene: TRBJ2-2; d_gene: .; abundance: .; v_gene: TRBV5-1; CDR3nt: TGCGCCAGCAGCTTGAGAAGGGAGACCACCGGGGAGCTGTTTTTT; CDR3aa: CASSLRRETTGELFF
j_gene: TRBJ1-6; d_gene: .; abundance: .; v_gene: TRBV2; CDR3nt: TGTGCCACCTCTCAGGGACGCTGGGGCTCCTATAATTCACCCCTCCACTTT; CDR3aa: CATSQGRWGSYNSPLHF
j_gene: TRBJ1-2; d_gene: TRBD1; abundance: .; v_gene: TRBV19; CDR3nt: TGTGCCAGTAGTATTTTGACAGGGGGCTTTGGCTACACCTTC; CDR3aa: CASSILTGGFGYTF
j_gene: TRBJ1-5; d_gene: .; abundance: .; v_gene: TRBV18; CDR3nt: TGTGCCAGCTCACCAATAGGGAGCCGGGATCAGCCCCAGCATTTT; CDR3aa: CASSPIGSRDQPQHF
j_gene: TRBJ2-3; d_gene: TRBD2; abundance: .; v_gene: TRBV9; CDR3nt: TGTGCCAGCAGTGCTGCGGGGGGCCGGCTAGATACGCAGTATTTT; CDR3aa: CASSAAGGRLDTQYF
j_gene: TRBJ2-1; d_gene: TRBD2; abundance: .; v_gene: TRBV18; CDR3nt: TGTGCCAGCTCACATGGACTAGCGGGGGACAATGAGCAGTTCTTC; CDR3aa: CASSHGLAGDNEQFF
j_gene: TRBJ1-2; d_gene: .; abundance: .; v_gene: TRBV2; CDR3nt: TGTGCCAGCCCCGACAGCCCCTATGGCTACACCTTC; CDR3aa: CASPDSPYGYTF